Each of the 10 T cell receptor beta chains below was sequenced from the same sample in a study of blood T cell repertoires in COVID-19. The repertoire was sequenced with immunoSEQ multiplex PCR; TCRdb's copy has only in-frame clones and lacks some. The sample lists around 23,000 clones, 89% occurring once. Sequenced sample: peripheral blood. The receptors shown here come from a human donor in a cohort sampled during active COVID-19.

The CDR3 spells CASSQEWTGLSGANVLTF. The CDR3 DNA reads as TGCGCCAGCAGCCAGGAGTGGACAGGCCTCTCTGGGGCCAACGTCCTGACTTTC. The chain has TRBV4-1 and TRBJ2-6; 7 bases line up with TRBD1. Germline V gene sequence: CDR1 MGHRA, CDR2 YSYEKL. This CDR3 has 18 residues. V trimming: 3 bases; J trimming: 0 bases; junction bases outside the gene matches: 8.

The chain is built from TRBV19 and TRBJ1-2; D ambiguous. This CDR3 region has 13 residues. The germline V gene has CDR1 LNHDA and CDR2 SQIVND (reference sequence). The ends were cut back, 3 bases at V and 2 bases at J, with 7 bases in the middle. The chain's CDR3 is CASSISRNYGYTF. The CDR3, as DNA: TGTGCCAGTAGTATCTCTAGGAACTATGGCTACACCTTC.

The V and J genes are TRBV6-4 and TRBJ2-5; the match to TRBD2 covers 9 bases. The CDR3 has 16 amino acids. Trimming removed 1 base from V and 2 bases from J; junction bases left unmatched: 5. CDR1 is MRHNA and CDR2 is SNTAGT in the germline V gene. CDR3 sequence reads: CASSDWREGWQETQYF. The CDR3 region has the DNA TGTGCCAGCAGTGACTGGCGGGAGGGATGGCAAGAGACCCAGTACTTC.

This chain joins TRBV6-1 and TRBJ2-5; D not resolved. Germline assignment: CDR1 MNHNS and CDR2 SASEGT. The CDR3 covers 12 residues. Between the trimmed V and J ends, which lost 3 bases and 4 bases, there was a span of 6 bases. The CDR3 loop is CASSDRAETQYF. CDR3 nucleotide sequence: TGTGCCAGCAGTGACCGAGCAGAGACCCAGTACTTC.

This chain connects TRBV27 to TRBJ2-1, with D maybe TRBD1 (6 bases). The CDR3 is made up of 12 amino acids. The germline V gene encodes CDR1 MNHEY and CDR2 SMNVEV (reference sequence). Trimming took 7 bases from V and 10 from J, leaving 14 bases between them. The CDR3 reads CASTTRTAEQFF. Here the CDR3 DNA reads TGTGCCAGCACCACTCGGACAGCCGAGCAGTTCTTC.

The gene calls are TRBV6-5 and TRBJ2-1, with a possible D match to TRBD1 (6 bases). In germline, CDR1 is MNHEY, CDR2 SVGAGI. There are 12 residues in the CDR3. With 2 bases removed from V and 9 bases from J, the gap between germline ends came to 8 bases. The CDR3 nucleotides are TGTGCCAGCAGTTACCAAGGGGGTGAGCAGTTCTTC. This sequence encodes CASSYQGGEQFF.

This chain joins TRBV7-6 and TRBJ2-2; TRBD2 agrees at 11 bases. The trim removed 2 bases at V and 0 bases at J, leaving 8 bases unmatched. CDR1 is SGHVS, CDR2 FNYEAQ, per germline. The CDR3 sequence is 19 residues long. This chain's CDR3 is CASSLLAGGPLANTGELFF. The DNA of the CDR3 is TGTGCCAGCAGCTTACTAGCGGGGGGCCCCCTCGCGAACACCGGGGAGCTGTTTTTT.

The V call is TRBV5-6, the J call TRBJ2-7; 7 positions match TRBD1. The CDR3 totals 14 residues. The V segment lost 0 bases and the J segment 5 bases; nucleotides outside the gene matches: 5. Germline V gene data show CDR1 as SGHDT and CDR2 as YYEEEE. CDR3 nucleotide sequence: TGTGCCAGCAGCTTGGGGGACAGTAGGCACGAGCAGTACTTC. This codes for CASSLGDSRHEQYF.

The chain recombines TRBV19 with TRBJ2-7, with 12 bases matching TRBD2. The length of the CDR3 is 15 residues. V shed 6 bases and J 5 bases; nucleotides not matched to a gene: 8. Germline assignment: CDR1 LNHDA and CDR2 SQIVND (reference sequence). The CDR3 DNA reads as TGTGCCAGTAGGGAAACTAGCGGGGGGATCGACGAGCAGTACTTC. It specifies CASRETSGGIDEQYF.

The chain recombines TRBV12-3 or TRBV12-4 with TRBJ1-1; 8 nucleotides match TRBD1. The CDR3 is 13 residues long. J was trimmed by 7 bases and V by 7 bases; bases with no gene match: 8. The CDR3 here is CASTKTGGYEAFF. CDR3 sequence (DNA): TGTGCCAGCACTAAAACAGGGGGATATGAAGCTTTCTTT.